A selection of T cell receptor beta chains follows, all from one sample in a study of blood T cell repertoires in COVID-19. Produced via immunoSEQ multiplex PCR; TCRdb's table is partial and in-frame only. The sample lists some 340,000 clones; 87% were seen once. The sample taken for sequencing was PBMCs or T cells enriched from blood (not recorded which). These receptors were obtained from a young woman who had recovered from COVID-19. CDR3s leave out the opening cysteine and the closing phenylalanine or tryptophan. The size entry is marked missing in some rows and otherwise reads once, few, many or a size class.

abundance | v_gene | CDR3aa
once | TRBV19 | ASSPSTDTQY
. | TRBV5-1 | ASSSSLSTDTQY
. | TRBV6-4 | ASSDSGTSGGASTGELF
few | TRBV19 | ASSMVTLNTEAF
. | TRBV6-5 | ASRRDRVLETQY
. | TRBV27 | ASSMTSGGASGADTQY
. | TRBV7-3 | ASSLGGRGDIQY
. | TRBV5-1 | ASSLGTSGTYEQY
. | TRBV29-1 | SVAAGGNTEAF
. | TRBV5-4 | ASSLKQGAGEQY